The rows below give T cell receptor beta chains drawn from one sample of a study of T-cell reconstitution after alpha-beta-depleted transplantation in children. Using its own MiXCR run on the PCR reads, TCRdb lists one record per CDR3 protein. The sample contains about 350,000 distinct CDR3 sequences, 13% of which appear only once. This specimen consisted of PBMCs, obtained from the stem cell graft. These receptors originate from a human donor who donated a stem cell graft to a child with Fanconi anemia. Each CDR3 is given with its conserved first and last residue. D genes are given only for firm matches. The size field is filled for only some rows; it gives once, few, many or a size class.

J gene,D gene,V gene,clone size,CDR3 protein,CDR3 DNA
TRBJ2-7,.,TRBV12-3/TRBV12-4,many,CASSPPGLVQYF,TGTGCCAGCAGTCCCCCCGGTCTCGTGCAGTACTTC
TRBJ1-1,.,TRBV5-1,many,CASSPQGTPNTEAFF,TGCGCCAGCAGCCCTCAGGGAACACCGAACACTGAAGCTTTCTTT
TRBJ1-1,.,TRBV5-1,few,CASSPPSGRGTEAFF,TGCGCCAGCAGCCCCCCATCGGGGAGAGGCACTGAAGCTTTCTTT
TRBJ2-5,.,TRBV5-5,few,CASSPKGIETQYF,TGTGCCAGCAGCCCTAAAGGGATTGAGACCCAGTACTTC
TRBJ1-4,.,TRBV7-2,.,CASSENHVKLFF,TGTGCCAGCAGTGAGAACCACGTAAAACTGTTTTTT
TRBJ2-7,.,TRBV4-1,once,CASSPGRGYTSYEQYF,TGCGCCAGCAGCCCAGGTAGAGGATACACCTCCTACGAGCAGTACTTC
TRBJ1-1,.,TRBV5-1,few,CASSPTEWAEAFF,TGCGCCAGCAGCCCAACAGAATGGGCTGAAGCTTTCTTT
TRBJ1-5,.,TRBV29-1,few,CSAQAPNQPQHF,TGCAGCGCCCAGGCCCCCAATCAGCCCCAGCATTTT
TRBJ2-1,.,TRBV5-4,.,CASSPQGMHEQFF,TGTGCCAGCAGCCCACAGGGTATGCATGAGCAGTTCTTC
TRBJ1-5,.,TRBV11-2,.,CASSLGWGSNQPQHF,TGTGCCAGCAGCTTAGGCTGGGGAAGCAATCAGCCCCAGCATTTT
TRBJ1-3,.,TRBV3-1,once,CATTRALPDSGNTIYF,TGTGCCACCACCCGAGCTTTACCAGACTCTGGAAACACCATATATTTT
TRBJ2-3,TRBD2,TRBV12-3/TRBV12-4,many,CASITSGGSTDTQYF,TGTGCCAGCATTACTAGCGGGGGAAGCACAGATACGCAGTATTTT
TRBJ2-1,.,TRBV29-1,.,CSVEVSSGNEQFF,TGCAGCGTTGAAGTTTCCAGTGGCAATGAGCAGTTCTTC
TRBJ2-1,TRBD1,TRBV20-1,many,CSAPPGQMPYNEQFF,TGCAGTGCGCCTCCGGGACAGATGCCCTACAATGAGCAGTTCTTC
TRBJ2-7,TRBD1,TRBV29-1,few,CSVAEDRAPYEQYF,TGCAGCGTTGCCGAGGACAGGGCCCCCTACGAGCAGTACTTC
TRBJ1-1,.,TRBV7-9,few,CASSILNTEAFF,TGTGCCAGCAGCATCTTGAACACTGAAGCTTTCTTT
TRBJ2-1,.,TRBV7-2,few,CASSLIGHEQFF,TGTGCCAGCAGCTTAATTGGCCATGAGCAGTTCTTC
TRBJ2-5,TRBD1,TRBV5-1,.,CASSYSWTGEGETQYF,TGCGCCAGCAGCTACAGCTGGACAGGGGAAGGGGAGACCCAGTACTTC
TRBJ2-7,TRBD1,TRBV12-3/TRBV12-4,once,CASSPHRTGEVYEQYF,TGTGCCAGCAGTCCCCATCGGACAGGTGAGGTCTACGAGCAGTACTTC
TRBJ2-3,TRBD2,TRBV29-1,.,CSVGGGLAGSGGGTDTQYF,TGCAGCGTTGGTGGGGGACTAGCGGGATCTGGAGGTGGCACAGATACGCAGTATTTT
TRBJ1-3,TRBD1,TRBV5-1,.,CASSLGQGISHTIYF,TGCGCCAGCAGCTTGGGACAGGGAATATCTCACACCATATATTTT
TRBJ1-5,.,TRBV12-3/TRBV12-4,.,CASSWGRGGNQPQHF,TGTGCCAGCAGCTGGGGTAGAGGGGGCAATCAGCCCCAGCATTTT
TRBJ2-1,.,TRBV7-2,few,CASSLSRGYNEQFF,TGTGCCAGCAGCCTTAGTCGGGGCTACAATGAGCAGTTCTTC
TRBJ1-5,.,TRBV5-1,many,CASRSMGGPQHF,TGCGCCAGCAGGAGTATGGGGGGGCCCCAGCATTTT
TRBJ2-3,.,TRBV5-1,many,CASSWTGLSDTQYF,TGCGCCAGCAGCTGGACGGGGCTGTCAGATACGCAGTATTTT
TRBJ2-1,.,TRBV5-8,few,CASSSYRAGSYNEQFF,TGTGCCAGCAGCTCATACAGGGCCGGCTCCTACAATGAGCAGTTCTTC
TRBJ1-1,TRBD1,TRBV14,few,CASSRPGQGWGAFF,TGTGCCAGCAGCCGGCCGGGACAGGGGTGGGGAGCTTTCTTT
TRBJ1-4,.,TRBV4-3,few,CASSQDRGYTNEKLFF,TGCGCCAGCAGCCAAGATCGGGGTTATACTAATGAAAAACTGTTTTTT
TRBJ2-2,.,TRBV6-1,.,CASSAGSATVTGELFF,TGTGCCAGCAGTGCCGGATCAGCGACGGTCACCGGGGAGCTGTTTTTT
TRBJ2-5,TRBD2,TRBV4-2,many,CASSQNPAAGGPQTQYF,TGTGCCAGCAGCCAAAACCCCGCAGCGGGGGGGCCGCAGACCCAGTACTTC
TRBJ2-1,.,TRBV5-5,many,CASSLTGRPYNEQFF,TGTGCCAGCAGCTTGACAGGGCGCCCCTACAATGAGCAGTTCTTC
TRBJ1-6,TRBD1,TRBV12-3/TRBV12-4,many,CASSLRGTGDSPLHF,TGTGCCAGCAGCTTACGTGGGACAGGGGATTCACCCCTCCACTTT
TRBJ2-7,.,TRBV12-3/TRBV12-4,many,CASSPSGLPYEQYF,TGTGCCAGCAGCCCGAGCGGTCTTCCCTACGAGCAGTACTTC
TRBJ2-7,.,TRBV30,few,CAWSVGGASSYEQYF,TGTGCCTGGAGTGTAGGGGGGGCCAGCTCCTACGAGCAGTACTTC
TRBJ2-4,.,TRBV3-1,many,CASSQGRMGSQYF,TGTGCCAGCAGCCAAGGGAGGATGGGGTCTCAGTACTTC
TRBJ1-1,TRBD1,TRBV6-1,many,CASSEPGQGLGTEAFF,TGTGCCAGCAGTGAGCCGGGACAGGGGCTCGGTACTGAAGCTTTCTTT
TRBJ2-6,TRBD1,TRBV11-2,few,CASSRTGTGANVLTF,TGTGCCAGCAGTAGGACAGGGACCGGGGCCAACGTCCTGACTTTC